The 18 T cell receptor beta chains below come from one sample, sequenced in a study of cytotoxic CD8 clonotypes in ibrutinib-treated CLL (TCRdb year 2021). The library relied on the immunoSEQ multiplex PCR assay. TCRdb took over this immuneACCESS table, retaining in-frame rearrangements with V and J assigned. Such tables are incomplete; in checked studies, under half of the missing clones stem from an unresolved V gene, and the remainder is unexplained. The sample data list 140,000 or so clones, and around three quarters of these were observed just once. The ten largest clones take up over 10% of the sample. The time point label for this specimen denotes: about a year on ibrutinib. The sequencing used PBMCs, collected after 12 months of ibrutinib treatment. The receptors shown here come from a human donor with chronic lymphocytic leukemia.

This clone was seen only a few times. The chain recombines TRBV5-8 with TRBJ2-1; D gene uncertain. The V gene's germline CDR1 is SGHTS and CDR2 YDEGEE. Trimming removed 5 bases from V and 5 bases from J, with 11 bases in between. The CDR3 consists of 13 residues. The CDR3 sequence is CASSKGFDNEQFF. The CDR3 nucleotides are TGTGCCAGCAGTAAGGGATTTGACAATGAGCAGTTCTTC. Full variable domain (rest looked up from reference TRBV5-8 and TRBJ2-1): EAGVTQSPTHLIKTRGQQATLRCSPISGHTSVYWYQQALGLGLQFLLWYDEGEERNRGNFPPRFSGRQFPNYSSELNVNALELEDSALYLCASSKGFDNEQFFGPGTRLTVL.

The chain carries TRBV30 and TRBJ2-5, with 9 nucleotides matching TRBD1. CDR1 and CDR2 (germline): GTSNPN, SVGIG (reference sequence). V shed 0 bases, J shed 7 bases, and the junction held 3 bases outside the gene matches. The CDR3 extends over 13 amino acids. DNA for the CDR3: TGTGCCTGGAGTGTCTTGGACAGGGGGACCCAGTACTTC. As protein: CAWSVLDRGTQYF.

The V and J genes are TRBV15 and TRBJ2-1, with TRBD1 as a possible D gene (7 bases). The germline gives CDR1 LNHNV, CDR2 YYDKDF (reference sequence). V was shortened by 0 bases and J by 7 bases, with 16 bases between the two germline ends. This CDR3 spans 16 amino acids. CDR3 sequence reads: CATSRDRGQGGNEQFF. CDR3 DNA: TGTGCCACCAGCAGAGATAGAGGCCAGGGGGGTAATGAGCAGTTCTTC.

The rearrangement uses TRBV10-3 and TRBJ1-1; 7 nucleotides line up with TRBD1. Germline V gene data show CDR1 as ENHRY and CDR2 as SYGVKD. This CDR3 spans 13 amino acids. With 8 bases clipped from V and 1 base from J, the junction kept 4 bases outside the gene matches. This CDR3 is CAIRDSKNTEAFF. For the CDR3, the DNA is TGTGCCATCCGGGACAGCAAGAACACTGAAGCTTTCTTT.

The chain employs TRBV7-4 and TRBJ2-7; 8 nucleotides agree with TRBD2. Germline V gene sequence: CDR1 SGHVT, CDR2 SQSDAQ. J was trimmed by 6 bases and V by 5 bases; bases with no gene match: 12. The CDR3 has 15 amino acids. The CDR3 nucleotides are TGTGCCAGCAGCCCGAGCAGGGCGGGAGGAGGCGAGCAGTACTTC. This sequence encodes CASSPSRAGGGEQYF.

The chain employs TRBV7-6 and TRBJ2-7, with D possibly matching TRBD1 (6 bases). Germline V gene data show CDR1 as SGHVS and CDR2 as FNYEAQ. The V end was cut by 5 bases, the J end by 0 bases, with 14 bases between. The CDR3 sequence is 15 residues long. Here the CDR3 reads CASSILRDNSYEQYF. CDR3 DNA sequence: TGTGCCAGCAGCATTCTCCGGGACAACTCCTACGAGCAGTACTTC.

This chain uses TRBV5-4 with TRBJ1-5; D is ambiguous. The CDR3 is made up of 13 amino acids. Germline V lookup: CDR1 SGHNT, CDR2 YYREEE (reference sequence). V was cut by 4 bases and J by 7 bases, with 12 bases left in between. Here the CDR3 reads CASSQDLLQPQHF. DNA for the CDR3: TGTGCCAGCAGCCAAGATTTATTACAGCCCCAGCATTTT.

The chain carries TRBV7-7 and TRBJ2-5; TRBD2 agrees at 8 bases. V trimming: 5 bases; J trimming: 1 base; junction bases outside the gene matches: 6. Germline V gives CDR1 SSHAT, CDR2 FNYEAQ (reference sequence). The CDR3 sequence is 15 residues long. The CDR3 loop is CASSQGLGIQETQYF. In DNA, the CDR3 is TGTGCCAGCAGCCAGGGACTAGGGATCCAAGAGACCCAGTACTTC.

The CDR3 bases are TGTGCCAGCAGCTATAGCGGGATCTACAATGAGCAGTTCTTC. It specifies CASSYSGIYNEQFF. The chain employs TRBV7-8 and TRBJ2-1; 8 nucleotides line up with TRBD2. Germline CDR1 is SGHVS and CDR2 is FQNEAQ. This CDR3 contains 14 residues. Losses at the gene ends were 4 bases for V and 3 bases for J; bases not matched to a gene: 2.

The genes are TRBV5-4 and TRBJ1-1; no reliable D call. The germline V and J ends were trimmed by 4 bases and 0 bases, with 13 bases remaining between them. The CDR3 extends over 15 amino acids. Looked up from germline, CDR1 is SGHNT and CDR2 is YYREEE (reference sequence). The CDR3 coding sequence is TGTGCCAGCAGCCGAGTCGGTTTCATGAACACTGAAGCTTTCTTT. It translates to CASSRVGFMNTEAFF.

This sequence joins TRBV20-1 and TRBJ2-1, with D perhaps matching TRBD1 (6 bases). CDR3 size: 11 residues. V lost 2 bases and J 9 bases, leaving 8 bases between the germline ends. Per germline, CDR1 DFQATT and CDR2 SNEGSKA (reference sequence). This chain's CDR3 is CSARQGSEQFF. CDR3 coding DNA: TGCAGTGCTAGACAGGGGAGTGAGCAGTTCTTC.

J is TRBJ1-1 and V is TRBV4-3; unclear D gene. Germline CDR1 and CDR2: LGHNA and YSLEER. CDR3 length: 11 residues. The V and J ends lost 4 bases and 7 bases respectively, with 7 bases between them. The CDR3 protein is CASSLRDEAFF. CDR3 bases: TGCGCCAGCAGCCTGCGGGATGAAGCTTTCTTT.

This clone was found once. The chain links TRBV15 to TRBJ2-7; 8 nucleotides align to TRBD2. Germline loops: CDR1 LNHNV, CDR2 YYDKDF (reference sequence). The CDR3 has 14 amino acids. Trimming took 7 bases from V and 3 from J; bases not matched to a gene: 8. CDR3: CATKRISGNYEQYF. The DNA for the CDR3 is TGTGCCACCAAGAGGATTAGCGGGAACTACGAGCAGTACTTC.

Only a few counts were recorded for this clone. The chain uses TRBV27 and TRBJ1-1; D is uncertain. Germline CDR1 is MNHEY and CDR2 is SMNVEV (reference sequence). The V end was cut by 2 bases, the J end by 0 bases, with 13 bases between. This CDR3 contains 16 residues. This CDR3 is CASSLSFGPLNTEAFF. The CDR3 DNA reads as TGTGCCAGCAGTTTAAGCTTTGGACCATTGAACACTGAAGCTTTCTTT.

The chain is built from TRBV7-9 and TRBJ1-2; no firm D call. Germline values: CDR1 SEHNR, CDR2 FQNEAQ (reference sequence). The V and J ends lost 5 bases and 8 bases respectively, with 12 bases between them. This CDR3 has 12 residues. In DNA form, the CDR3 reads TGTGCCAGCAGCCATGAGGTGGGCGGCTACACCTTC. It specifies CASSHEVGGYTF.

This chain joins TRBV4-1 and TRBJ1-1, with 10 positions matching TRBD1. The CDR3 runs to 15 residues. Trimming removed 4 bases from V and 4 bases from J; junction bases left unmatched: 6. Germline V lookup: CDR1 MGHRA, CDR2 YSYEKL. The CDR3 sequence: CASSLGTGEGTEAFF. The CDR3 nucleotides are TGCGCCAGCAGCCTCGGGACAGGGGAAGGCACTGAAGCTTTCTTT.

This chain joins TRBV2 and TRBJ1-2; 9 bases are a match to TRBD1. The J segment lost 4 bases and the V segment lost 4 bases, leaving 7 bases of the junction unmatched. Germline values: CDR1 SNHLY, CDR2 FYNNEI. The CDR3 has 15 amino acids. The CDR3 spells CASSAGTGIRYGYTF. The CDR3 DNA follows: TGTGCCAGCAGTGCTGGGACAGGGATCCGCTATGGCTACACCTTC.

The gene calls are TRBV6-6 and TRBJ2-3; 8 bases are shared with TRBD2. Germline CDR1 and CDR2: MNHNY and SVGAGI (reference sequence). The CDR3 runs 15 residues. The V segment lost 7 bases and the J segment 1 base; nucleotides outside the gene matches: 7. DNA for the CDR3: TGTGCCAGCACAACCCGAGCGGGGGGCACAGATACGCAGTATTTT. Protein: CASTTRAGGTDTQYF.